The next 7 T cell receptor beta chains were all read from a single sample in a study of blood T cell repertoires in COVID-19. Method: immunoSEQ multiplex PCR; TCRdb's copy keeps in-frame clones and lacks some. The sample includes 150,000 to 200,000 clones, approximately 90% seen only once; the top ten take 4% to 5.5%. What was sequenced was peripheral blood. These receptors were collected from a human donor in a cohort sampled during active COVID-19.

V gene TRBV7-2 combines with J gene TRBJ1-2; D not certain. Between the trimmed V and J ends, which lost 0 bases and 5 bases, there was a span of 13 bases. CDR3 length equals 15 residues. Germline CDR1 and CDR2: SGHTA and FQGNSA. As DNA, the CDR3 is TGTGCCAGCAGCTTAGCGGCCAGGCCTTATTATGGCTACACCTTC. As protein: CASSLAARPYYGYTF.

This chain uses TRBV10-3 with TRBJ2-3; tentatively, D is TRBD1 (6 bases). Germline V gene data show CDR1 as ENHRY and CDR2 as SYGVKD. This CDR3 comprises 15 residues. V was shortened by 10 bases and J by 4 bases, with 21 bases between the two germline ends. The CDR3 loop reads CATDTEAGASDTQYF. The CDR3 DNA reads as TGTGCCACCGATACCGAGGCAGGGGCATCAGATACGCAGTATTTT.

The rearrangement links TRBV2 to TRBJ2-7; 7 nucleotides match TRBD1. The CDR3 sequence is 14 residues long. CDR1 is SNHLY, CDR2 FYNNEI, per germline. J was trimmed by 2 bases and V by 7 bases; bases with no gene match: 8. The DNA of the CDR3 is TGTGCCAGCAAAACCGGGACAGCCACCTACGAGCAGTACTTC. This encodes CASKTGTATYEQYF.

CDR3 bases: TGTGCCAGCAGTGCCAACAAGCCTAGAAAACTGTTTTTT. This codes for CASSANKPRKLFF. The gene calls are TRBV12-3 or TRBV12-4 and TRBJ1-4; D uncertain. The CDR3 is 13 amino acids. With 5 bases removed from V and 10 bases from J, the gap between germline ends came to 14 bases.

In regard to this clone: One end of the junction does not line up with germline, which may come from a read error. The gene calls are TRBV7-7 and TRBJ2-3; 8 nucleotides agree with TRBD2. The CDR3 runs 15 residues. The germline V gene has CDR1 SSHAT and CDR2 FNYEAQ (reference sequence). CDR3 coding DNA: TGTGCTAGCAGCTTACGAGCGGGGGCCCTCGATACGCAGTATTTT. This gives the protein CASSLRAGALDTQYF.

This clone was seen once. This sequence joins TRBV15 and TRBJ2-1; D is unclear. The ends were cut back, 1 base at V and 9 bases at J, with 10 bases in the middle. CDR3 length equals 13 residues. The germline V gene has CDR1 LNHNV and CDR2 YYDKDF (reference sequence). CDR3 residues: CATSRGVSGEQFF. As DNA, the CDR3 is TGTGCCACCAGCAGAGGCGTATCGGGTGAGCAGTTCTTC.

This chain joins TRBV25-1 and TRBJ2-7, with 10 bases lining up with TRBD1. J lost 2 bases, V lost 5 bases, and 6 bases had no gene match. Germline-derived CDR1 and CDR2 are MGHDK and SYGVNS. The CDR3 contains 15 residues. The CDR3: CASSNPGQGTYEQYF. The CDR3 region has the DNA TGTGCCAGCAGTAATCCGGGACAGGGGACCTACGAGCAGTACTTC.